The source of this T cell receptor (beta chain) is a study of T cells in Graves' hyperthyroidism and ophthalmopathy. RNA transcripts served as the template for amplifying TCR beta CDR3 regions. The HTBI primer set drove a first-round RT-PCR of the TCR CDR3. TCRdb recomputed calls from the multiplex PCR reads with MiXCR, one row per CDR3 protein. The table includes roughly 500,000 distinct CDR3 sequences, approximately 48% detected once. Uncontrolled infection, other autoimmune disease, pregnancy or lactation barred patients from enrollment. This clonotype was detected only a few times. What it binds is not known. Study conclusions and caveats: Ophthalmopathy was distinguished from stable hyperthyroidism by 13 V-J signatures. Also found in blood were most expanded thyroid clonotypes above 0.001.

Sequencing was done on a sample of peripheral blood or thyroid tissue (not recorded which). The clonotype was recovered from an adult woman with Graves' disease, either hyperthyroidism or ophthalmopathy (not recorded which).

The CDR3 bases are TGCAGTGCTAGAGATCGAAGTTCCGGGACAGGGTACTCACCCCTCCACTTT. This gives the protein CSARDRSSGTGYSPLHF. The chain uses TRBV20-1 and TRBJ1-6, with 9 bases lining up with TRBD1. This CDR3 has 17 amino acids. Germline CDR1 reads DFQATT; CDR2 reads SNEGSKA (reference sequence). Trimming cost V 0 bases and J 10 bases; bases outside gene matches: 13.